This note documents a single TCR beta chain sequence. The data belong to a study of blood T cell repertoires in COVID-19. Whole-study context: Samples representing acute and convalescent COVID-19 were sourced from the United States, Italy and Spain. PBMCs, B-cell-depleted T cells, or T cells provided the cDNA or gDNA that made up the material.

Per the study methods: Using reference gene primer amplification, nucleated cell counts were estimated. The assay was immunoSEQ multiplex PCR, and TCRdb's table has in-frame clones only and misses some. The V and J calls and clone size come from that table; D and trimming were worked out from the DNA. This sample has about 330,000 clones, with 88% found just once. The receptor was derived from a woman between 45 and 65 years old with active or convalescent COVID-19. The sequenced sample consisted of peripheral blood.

CDR3 in DNA: TGTGCCAGCAGCGTACGTTTCCTAGCGGGAGGTCCCAATGAGCAGTTCTTC. Translated, it gives CASSVRFLAGGPNEQFF. The chain couples TRBV14 to TRBJ2-1; TRBD2 aligns across 11 bases. Germline CDR1 reads SGHDN; CDR2 reads FVKESK. Trimming took 5 bases from V and 6 from J; bases not matched to a gene: 12. The CDR3 totals 17 residues.